These 18 T cell receptor beta chains were sequenced from one sample in a study of blood T cells in healthy people across ages. Then a second PCR, running roughly 7 to 11 cycles, was carried out with a sample-barcoded 5' primer and a J-beta primer mix. TCRdb reprocessed the 5' RACE reads with MiXCR, giving one entry per CDR3 protein. The data contain 1,500,000 or so distinct CDR3 sequences, 42% of them seen just once; the ten biggest clones take up 4%. Sequencing was done on a sample of blood. These receptors came from a young woman in good health.

This clonotype came up a few times. The rearrangement links TRBV15 to TRBJ1-2; D call uncertain. V was cut by 0 bases and J by 0 bases, with 11 bases left in between. CDR1 and CDR2 (germline): LNHNV, YYDKDF (reference sequence). The CDR3 has 16 amino acids. The CDR3 sequence: CATSRDPPLANYGYTF. In DNA, the CDR3 is TGTGCCACCAGCAGAGATCCCCCCTTAGCTAACTATGGCTACACCTTC.

This clonotype was observed a handful of times. The rearrangement links TRBV6-6 to TRBJ1-2; D unclear. Germline V CDR1 and CDR2: MNHNY, SVGAGI (reference sequence). The CDR3 loop spans 15 amino acids. Trimming stripped 7 bases from V and 5 bases from J, with 20 bases between. CDR3 loop: CASTSLAGTMYGYTF. The CDR3 nucleotides read TGTGCCAGCACCTCGTTGGCAGGAACGATGTATGGCTACACCTTC.

This clonotype was counted between two and nine times. The chain uses TRBV28 and TRBJ1-1; 8 bases fit TRBD1. V shed 2 bases, J shed 4 bases, and the junction held 6 bases outside the gene matches. The CDR3 contains 15 residues. From germline, CDR1 is MDHEN and CDR2 SYDVKM. CDR3 amino acids: CASSLPDRGGTEAFF. The DNA for the CDR3 is TGTGCCAGCAGTTTACCCGACAGGGGCGGCACTGAAGCTTTCTTT. The variable domain in full, completed from reference TRBV28 and TRBJ1-1, reads DVKVTQSSRYLVKRTGEKVFLECVQDMDHENMFWYRQDPGLGLRLIYFSYDVKMKEKGDIPEGYSVSREKKERFSLILESASTNQTSMYLCASSLPDRGGTEAFFGQGTRLTVV.

The rearrangement uses TRBV7-9 and TRBJ2-3; possibly TRBD1 for D (5 bases). V gave up 5 bases and J gave up 0 bases, with 12 bases separating them. Germline CDR1 is SEHNR and CDR2 is FQNEAQ (reference sequence). This CDR3 is 15 amino acids long. CDR3 in DNA: TGTGCCAGCAGCGACAGCGAGGCGAGCACAGATACGCAGTATTTT. Residues: CASSDSEASTDTQYF.

Ten or more counts support this clonotype. The chain joins TRBV29-1 to TRBJ2-5; the D gene is possibly TRBD1 (7 bases). The CDR3 has 12 amino acids. Germline values: CDR1 SQVTM, CDR2 ANQGSEA. V lost 7 bases, J lost 5 bases, and 14 bases lay in between. The CDR3 loop is CSALTGRETQYF. CDR3 DNA: TGCAGCGCTCTGACAGGGAGGGAGACCCAGTACTTC.

V is TRBV29-1 and J is TRBJ1-1, with D uncertain. V lost 3 bases and J lost 1, with 12 bases in between. Germline V gives CDR1 SQVTM, CDR2 ANQGSEA. CDR3 length: 14 residues. The CDR3 DNA sequence: TGCAGCGTTGAGGATACGGGATCGAACACTGAAGCTTTCTTT. It specifies CSVEDTGSNTEAFF.

The CDR3 DNA reads as TGTGCCAGCAGCCCTAGCGGGAGCGGCTCCTACAATGAGCAGTTCTTC. Its protein is CASSPSGSGSYNEQFF. The rearrangement uses TRBV3-1 and TRBJ2-1, with 10 bases fitting TRBD2. V shed 4 bases, J shed 0 bases, and the junction held 3 bases outside the gene matches. The CDR3 sequence is 16 residues long. Germline V CDR1 and CDR2: LGHDT, YNNKEL (reference sequence).

J is TRBJ2-3 and V is TRBV7-2; 9 bases align to TRBD1. The CDR3 length is 16 residues. CDR1 is SGHTA, CDR2 FQGNSA, per germline. V shed 2 bases and J 5 bases; nucleotides not matched to a gene: 8. Here the CDR3 reads CASSLFGQGLGDTQYF. CDR3 coding DNA: TGTGCCAGCAGCTTATTTGGACAGGGGTTAGGAGATACGCAGTATTTT.

This clonotype was seen a few times. The rearrangement links TRBV5-8 to TRBJ2-7, with D perhaps assigned TRBD1 or TRBD2 (5 bases each). CDR1 is SGHTS and CDR2 is YDEGEE in the germline V gene. V was cut by 4 bases and J by 3 bases, with 11 bases left in between. The CDR3 consists of 13 residues. In nucleotides, the CDR3 is TGTGCCAGCAGCAAGGGGACGTACTACGAGCAGTACTTC. It encodes CASSKGTYYEQYF.

The chain joins TRBV28 to TRBJ2-2; tentatively, D is TRBD2 (5 bases). The V and J ends lost 1 base and 5 bases respectively, with 17 bases between them. Germline V gives CDR1 MDHEN, CDR2 SYDVKM. The CDR3 runs to 17 residues. DNA of the CDR3: TGTGCCAGCAGTTTATTGGGGAGAGATTTAAATACCGGGGAGCTGTTTTTT. This gives the protein CASSLLGRDLNTGELFF.

J is TRBJ2-7 and V is TRBV6-6, with unresolved D. This CDR3 has 13 amino acids. Looked up from germline, CDR1 is MNHNY and CDR2 is SVGAGI (reference sequence). The germline V and J ends were trimmed by 4 bases and 9 bases, with 16 bases remaining between them. The CDR3 loop is CASSFDPSGGQYF. CDR3 nucleotide sequence: TGTGCCAGCAGTTTTGATCCGAGTGGTGGGCAGTACTTC.

About this clonotype itself: Relative to the germline gene, one junction end is altered; a read error may explain this. The V call is TRBV7-2, the J call TRBJ2-7; no definite D call. This CDR3 is 15 amino acids long. Looked up from germline, CDR1 is SGHTA and CDR2 is FQGNSA. Written as DNA, the CDR3 is TGTGCCAGCAGCCAACTGACGCGGAGCTCCTGCGAGCAGTACTTC. This gives the protein CASSQLTRSSCEQYF.

The J gene is TRBJ1-3, the V gene TRBV7-2; D is ambiguous. The CDR3 totals 13 residues. V was clipped by 4 bases and J by 2 bases, with 6 bases between them. The germline V gene has CDR1 SGHTA and CDR2 FQGNSA. CDR3 in amino acids: CASSYVTGNTIYF. The DNA for the CDR3 is TGTGCCAGCAGCTACGTCACTGGAAACACCATATATTTT.

This clonotype was seen repeatedly, ten times or more. The rearrangement links TRBV29-1 to TRBJ2-1; D gene unclear. Trimming shortened V by 4 bases and J by 6 bases, and 4 bases separated the two germline ends. Germline CDR1 SQVTM, CDR2 ANQGSEA. The CDR3 is 10 residues long. The CDR3 region has the DNA TGCAGCGTTGGTGTCAATGAGCAGTTCTTC. This encodes CSVGVNEQFF.

The chain combines TRBV6-5 with TRBJ1-1; 7 nucleotides line up with TRBD1. Trimming at V came to 5 bases and at J to 5 bases, leaving 11 bases not matched to a gene. There are 15 residues in the CDR3. Germline CDR1 MNHEY, CDR2 SVGAGI. The CDR3: CASSANPTGYTEAFF. CDR3 coding DNA: TGTGCCAGCAGTGCCAACCCGACAGGGTATACTGAAGCTTTCTTT.

The table lists this clonotype with a few counts. This chain links TRBV3-1 with TRBJ1-1, with D possibly being TRBD1 (5 bases). Germline V gene data show CDR1 as LGHDT and CDR2 as YNNKEL (reference sequence). V was cut by 0 bases and J by 2 bases, with 13 bases left in between. This CDR3 comprises 16 residues. The CDR3 DNA follows: TGTGCCAGCAGCCAAGAAAGGACGGGGGTAAACACTGAAGCTTTCTTT. It yields the protein CASSQERTGVNTEAFF.

This rearrangement joins TRBV20-1 to TRBJ1-5; D unresolved. This CDR3 region has 13 residues. The germline V gene encodes CDR1 DFQATT and CDR2 SNEGSKA (reference sequence). V shed 5 bases and J shed 1 base, with 9 bases lying between them. CDR3 residues: CSAGPRSNQPQHF. The DNA of the CDR3 is TGCAGTGCTGGGCCCAGGAGCAATCAGCCCCAGCATTTT.

This chain connects TRBV11-2 to TRBJ2-3; 8 bases are shared with TRBD2. The ends lost 2 bases at V and 2 bases at J; junction bases unmatched: 6. CDR1 is SGHAT, CDR2 FQNNGV, per germline. This CDR3 is 16 amino acids long. CDR3 sequence reads: CASSLFLAGITDTQYF. The CDR3 DNA reads as TGTGCCAGCAGCTTATTCCTAGCGGGTATCACAGATACGCAGTATTTT.